Presented here are 15 T cell receptor beta chains from one specimen sequenced in a study of cytomegalovirus exposure and HLA in healthy donors. PCR employed 60 Vbeta and 13 Jbeta primers. The method was immunoSEQ multiplex PCR; TCRdb's version includes in-frame clones alone and lacks a portion of them. Among fewer than 250,000 clones listed, 65% to 85% were seen once. The specimen was PBMCs. The receptor set was obtained from a boy aged 2-15 years in good health and CMV-seronegative.

V gene TRBV19 combines with J gene TRBJ2-7; D possibly corresponds to TRBD1 (6 bases). The CDR3 has 14 residues. Looked up from germline, CDR1 is LNHDA and CDR2 is SQIVND (reference sequence). V lost 5 bases and J 5 bases, leaving 16 bases between the germline ends. CDR3 coding DNA: TGTGCCAGTAGTCCCTCAGGGGCAGCCGACGAGCAGTACTTC. As protein: CASSPSGAADEQYF. The variable domain in full, with the rest retrieved from reference TRBV19 and TRBJ2-7, is DGGITQSPKYLFRKEGQNVTLSCEQNLNHDAMYWYRQDPGQGLRLIYYSQIVNDFQKGDIAEGYSVSREKKESFPLTVTSAQKNPTAFYLCASSPSGAADEQYFGPGTRLTVT.

The J gene is TRBJ1-1, the V gene TRBV25-1; a weak D match, TRBD1 (6 bases). Trimming took off 6 bases at V and 0 bases at J, with 14 bases between the two ends. CDR1 MGHDK and CDR2 SYGVNS come from the germline V gene. The length of the CDR3 is 15 residues. The DNA for the CDR3 is TGTGCCAGCAGCGGTATGGGACAAATGAACACTGAAGCTTTCTTT. This sequence encodes CASSGMGQMNTEAFF.

A single count supports this clone. The V and J genes are TRBV27 and TRBJ1-5, with TRBD1 matching 9 bases. V was clipped by 8 bases and J by 6 bases; unmatched bases: 8. Looked up from germline, CDR1 is MNHEY and CDR2 is SMNVEV (reference sequence). The CDR3 contains 14 residues. This chain's CDR3 is CASSNRGQGQPQHF. In nucleotides, the CDR3 is TGTGCCAGCTCCAACAGGGGGCAAGGTCAGCCCCAGCATTTT.

V gene TRBV9 combines with J gene TRBJ1-1; 8 bases map to TRBD1. Germline V gives CDR1 SGDLS, CDR2 YYNGEE. V lost 4 bases and J lost 5; bases outside the gene matches: 13. The CDR3 totals 16 residues. The CDR3 DNA reads TGTGCCAGCAGCCCCCGGCACAGGGGGAGTGGAACTGAAGCTTTCTTT. It translates to CASSPRHRGSGTEAFF.

The V gene is TRBV7-8, the J gene TRBJ2-1, with 8 bases lining up with TRBD1. Germline loops: CDR1 SGHVS, CDR2 FQNEAQ. The V segment lost 5 bases and the J segment 9 bases; nucleotides outside the gene matches: 9. CDR3 length equals 14 residues. The CDR3 sequence: CASSGSRQGLEQFF. The DNA for the CDR3 is TGTGCCAGCAGCGGATCGAGACAGGGGCTTGAGCAGTTCTTC.

This clone was seen only a few times. The chain recombines TRBV10-1 with TRBJ1-2; weak D call: TRBD1 (6 bases). The CDR3 sequence is 14 residues long. Trimming stripped 3 bases from V and 7 bases from J, with 15 bases between. The germline gives CDR1 WNHNN, CDR2 SYGVQD (reference sequence). CDR3 amino acids: CASSDSTGLGGYTF. For the CDR3, the DNA is TGCGCCAGCAGTGATTCGACAGGACTTGGTGGCTACACCTTC.

The chain joins TRBV30 to TRBJ2-1, with 8 nucleotides matching TRBD1. The CDR3 contains 14 residues. Germline CDR1 is GTSNPN and CDR2 is SVGIG (reference sequence). The V gene end was trimmed by 5 bases and the J gene end by 5 bases; junction bases not matched to a gene: 8. This CDR3 reads CAWDRGRSDNEQFF. In nucleotides, the CDR3 is TGTGCCTGGGACAGGGGAAGGTCGGACAATGAGCAGTTCTTC.

The chain uses TRBV6-6 and TRBJ2-1, with D tentatively TRBD2 (5 bases). This CDR3 is built from 11 residues. Germline values: CDR1 MNHNY, CDR2 SVGAGI (reference sequence). Trimming removed 2 bases at V and 10 bases at J, with 6 bases between. This CDR3 is CASSYPGEQFF. CDR3 DNA: TGTGCCAGCAGTTACCCGGGGGAGCAGTTCTTC.

J is TRBJ1-3 and V is TRBV9; possible D gene TRBD1, 6 bases. The CDR3 totals 16 residues. The V and J ends lost 2 bases and 0 bases respectively, with 12 bases between them. Germline V gene lookup returns CDR1 SGDLS and CDR2 YYNGEE. In DNA, the CDR3 is TGTGCCAGCAGCGTGGGACACTCGAACTCTGGAAACACCATATATTTT. It codes for CASSVGHSNSGNTIYF.

This clone has a single count. This chain connects TRBV19 to TRBJ2-7, with D perhaps TRBD1 (6 bases). V was shortened by 7 bases and J by 3 bases, with 7 bases between the two germline ends. The CDR3 is made up of 11 amino acids. Germline CDR1 is LNHDA and CDR2 is SQIVND (reference sequence). The CDR3 DNA follows: TGTGCCAGTACGGACAGCTACGAGCAGTACTTC. Translated: CASTDSYEQYF. Filled out from reference TRBV19 and TRBJ2-7, the complete variable domain reads DGGITQSPKYLFRKEGQNVTLSCEQNLNHDAMYWYRQDPGQGLRLIYYSQIVNDFQKGDIAEGYSVSREKKESFPLTVTSAQKNPTAFYLCASTDSYEQYFGPGTRLTVT.

This chain links TRBV5-1 with TRBJ2-1; 11 nucleotides match TRBD1. Germline CDR1 and CDR2: SGHRS and YFSETQ. The CDR3 is made up of 14 amino acids. V trimming: 5 bases; J trimming: 6 bases; junction bases outside the gene matches: 4. The CDR3 sequence is CASSIGQGANEQFF. The CDR3 DNA is TGCGCCAGCAGTATCGGACAGGGGGCCAATGAGCAGTTCTTC.

V usage is TRBV11-2 and J usage is TRBJ2-7, with 11 bases fitting TRBD1. Germline values: CDR1 SGHAT, CDR2 FQNNGV. The CDR3 totals 15 residues. Trimming removed 3 bases from V and 5 bases from J; junction bases left unmatched: 6. The CDR3 region has the DNA TGTGCCAGCAGCTTTCGAGGGACAGGGGGGAACGAGCAGTACTTC. Its translation is CASSFRGTGGNEQYF.

A few counts support this clone. The chain joins TRBV6-6 to TRBJ2-3; 9 bases agree with TRBD1. The CDR3 has 15 residues. Looked up from germline, CDR1 is MNHNY and CDR2 is SVGAGI (reference sequence). Losses at the gene ends were 6 bases for V and 0 bases for J; bases not matched to a gene: 4. CDR3 DNA sequence: TGTGCCAGCAGAGGGACAGGGCCTAGCACAGATACGCAGTATTTT. This encodes CASRGTGPSTDTQYF.

The V gene is TRBV5-6, the J gene TRBJ1-1, with unresolved D. Germline CDR1 SGHDT, CDR2 YYEEEE. V lost 4 bases and J lost 5, with 6 bases in between. The CDR3 has 11 amino acids. The CDR3 protein is CASSSRTEAFF. CDR3 nucleotide sequence: TGTGCCAGCAGCAGTCGGACTGAAGCTTTCTTT.

The chain is built from TRBV13 and TRBJ2-7, with 10 bases matching TRBD1. Trimming took 2 bases from V and 2 from J; bases not matched to a gene: 3. The germline V gene encodes CDR1 PRHDT and CDR2 FYEKMQ (reference sequence). This CDR3 comprises 15 residues. CDR3 protein: CASSLRGTGAYEQYF. CDR3 coding DNA: TGTGCCAGCAGCTTACGCGGGACAGGGGCCTACGAGCAGTACTTC.